This record covers a single TCR beta chain. The specificity of this receptor is unknown. Base qualities are not recorded, but no much larger clone differs from it by a single base. CDR1 and CDR2, looked up from the germline V gene (reference sequence), are SSHAT and FNYEAQ. From V the trimming removes 3 bases and from J it removes 2 bases, while the gene matches leave 7 bases of the junction unaccounted for. The CDR3 holds 15 amino acids from the cysteine to the phenylalanine. The sequence is cut down to CDR3 DNA, 45 bases in frame from base 1. This specimen comes from a study of technical replicates of blood from several donors (dated by TCRdb to about 2017). Library construction relied on the immunoSEQ multiplex PCR assay. Not all clones reach the TCRdb copy of this immuneACCESS table, which keeps in-frame sequences only. Checked studies attribute under half of the gap to unresolved V genes and leave the rest unexplained. The sample table contains approximately 59,000 clones; only one count was recorded for about 95% of them. The ten largest clones represent 2.5% to 4% of the sample.

The rearranged segments are TRBV7-7 and TRBJ2-7, with 7 bases aligning to TRBD2. The clonotype originates from a human donor in good health. Some clones in this sample may be carry-over from other donors' samples. Input material: PBMCs. The DNA sequence follows: TGTGCCAGCAGCTTGTCTGCGGGGGAAACCTACGAGCAGTACTTC. This sequence encodes CASSLSAGETYEQYF.